Listed below are T cell receptor beta chains from one sample, sequenced in a study of long-term antiretroviral therapy in people with HIV. Libraries were prepared by immunoSEQ multiplex PCR; TCRdb keeps only in-frame clonotypes and omits some of them. This table has about 20,000 clones, more than 75% appearing once. Sample: unsorted PBMCs, taken approximately 2.5 years after starting antiretroviral therapy. Source of these receptors: a woman aged 50 to 60 with HIV. CDR3s include the opening cysteine and the closing phenylalanine or tryptophan. Each record gives: D gene, CDR3 length, clone size, V gene, J gene, CDR3 DNA, CDR3 protein. The D gene is left open where the match is weak. Clone sizes are given selectively: once, few, many, or a class where the clone is expanded.

d_gene: -
len: 16
abundance: -
v_gene: TRBV7-2
j_gene: TRBJ2-2
CDR3nt: TGTGCCAGCAGCTTAGTTGCGGGGTCGAACACCGGGGAGCTGTTTTTT
CDR3aa: CASSLVAGSNTGELFF

d_gene: -
len: 17
abundance: -
v_gene: TRBV16
j_gene: TRBJ2-7
CDR3nt: TGTGCCAGCAGCCAAACCCCATCAATCGGGACTGCCTACGAGCAGTACTTC
CDR3aa: CASSQTPSIGTAYEQYF

d_gene: -
len: 15
abundance: -
v_gene: TRBV4-1
j_gene: TRBJ2-7
CDR3nt: TGCGCCAGCAGCCGATTACTACGGGACATCTACGAGCAGTACTTC
CDR3aa: CASSRLLRDIYEQYF

d_gene: TRBD2
len: 15
abundance: -
v_gene: TRBV7-9
j_gene: TRBJ2-1
CDR3nt: TGTGCCAGCAGCCCTAGCGGGAGGGGTTACAATGAGCAGTTCTTC
CDR3aa: CASSPSGRGYNEQFF

d_gene: -
len: 13
abundance: -
v_gene: TRBV11-2
j_gene: TRBJ2-1
CDR3nt: TGTGCCAGCAGCTTAGGTTCTGCAAATGAGCAGTTCTTC
CDR3aa: CASSLGSANEQFF

d_gene: -
len: 13
abundance: -
v_gene: TRBV30
j_gene: TRBJ1-1
CDR3nt: TGTGCCTGGAATCGCCGGAGCAACACTGAAGCTTTCTTT
CDR3aa: CAWNRRSNTEAFF

d_gene: -
len: 17
abundance: -
v_gene: TRBV19
j_gene: TRBJ1-2
CDR3nt: TGTGCCAGTCGAGAGCCTTCAACAGGTACGACTGTCGGTGGCTACACCTTC
CDR3aa: CASREPSTGTTVGGYTF

d_gene: -
len: 16
abundance: -
v_gene: TRBV28
j_gene: TRBJ1-4
CDR3nt: TGTGCCAGCAGTTTATTTGGGGCAGCAACTAATGAAAAACTGTTTTTT
CDR3aa: CASSLFGAATNEKLFF

d_gene: TRBD1
len: 15
abundance: -
v_gene: TRBV13
j_gene: TRBJ1-6
CDR3nt: TGTGCCAGCAGCTTAGGGGACAGGGATAATTCACCCCTCCACTTT
CDR3aa: CASSLGDRDNSPLHF

d_gene: TRBD2
len: 15
abundance: -
v_gene: TRBV5-1
j_gene: TRBJ2-3
CDR3nt: TGCGCCAGCTCAACTAGCGGGAGGGCCCCAGATACGCAGTATTTT
CDR3aa: CASSTSGRAPDTQYF

d_gene: TRBD1
len: 16
abundance: -
v_gene: TRBV5-6
j_gene: TRBJ2-5
CDR3nt: TGTGCCAGCAGTTTATACGGGACAGGGGCTTGGGAGACCCAGTACTTC
CDR3aa: CASSLYGTGAWETQYF

d_gene: TRBD1
len: 15
abundance: once
v_gene: TRBV19
j_gene: TRBJ2-4
CDR3nt: TGTGCCAGTAGTTCTGGGACAGGGACCAAAAACATTCAGTACTTC
CDR3aa: CASSSGTGTKNIQYF

d_gene: -
len: 13
abundance: -
v_gene: TRBV28
j_gene: TRBJ2-2
CDR3nt: TGTGCCAGCATAAGAGGGTGGGCCGGGGAGCTGTTTTTT
CDR3aa: CASIRGWAGELFF

d_gene: TRBD2
len: 16
abundance: -
v_gene: TRBV7-2
j_gene: TRBJ2-5
CDR3nt: TGTGCCAGCAGCTCTAGACTAGCGGGAGGATTGGAGACCCAGTACTTC
CDR3aa: CASSSRLAGGLETQYF

d_gene: TRBD1
len: 14
abundance: -
v_gene: TRBV6-5
j_gene: TRBJ2-3
CDR3nt: TGTGCCAGCAACCGACAGGGGGAGTCAGATACGCAGTATTTT
CDR3aa: CASNRQGESDTQYF